The T cell receptor beta chain under discussion was sequenced for a study of identical twins. The CDR3 is made up of 15 amino acids. The V gene's germline CDR1 is SEHNR and CDR2 FQNEAQ (reference sequence). Trimming took off 7 bases at V and 8 bases at J, with 23 bases between the two ends. Unique molecular identifiers were in the cDNA, with template-switch universal primer binding. TCRdb passed the 5' RACE reads through MiXCR, listing each CDR3 protein once. The sample carries under 900,000 distinct CDR3 sequences, around 12% recorded once. Another study also made use of these data, one on yellow fever vaccine responses in identical twins.

Sequencing input: PBMCs. The chain employs TRBV7-9 and TRBJ2-5; weak D call: TRBD2 (5 bases). This clonotype was sampled from a woman younger than 35 in good health. This chain's CDR3 is CASTLFGRWGETQYF. The CDR3 coding sequence is TGTGCCAGCACCCTATTTGGCCGATGGGGAGAAACCCAGTACTTC.